The rows below give T cell receptor beta chains drawn from one sample of a study of OX40 agonist ivuxolimab in advanced cancers. Libraries were prepared by immunoSEQ multiplex PCR; TCRdb keeps only in-frame clonotypes and omits some of them. The table lists tens of thousands of clones, 80% to 85% of them singletons. Material: CD4+ or CD8+ T cells sorted from blood, obtained in a trial of the OX40 agonist ivuxolimab. The receptors originated from an adult with an advanced solid tumor such as melanoma, head and neck, liver or kidney cancer. CDR3s include the opening cysteine and the closing phenylalanine or tryptophan. The order of the fields is J gene, clone size, D gene, V gene, CDR3 protein, CDR3 DNA. The D gene is left open where the match is weak. Part of the rows lack a size; the others show once, few, many or a class for expanded clones.

>TRBJ2-2|.|TRBD1|TRBV27
CASSLIRTGGTGELFF
TGTGCCAGCAGTTTAATACGGACAGGGGGTACCGGGGAGCTGTTTTTT
>TRBJ2-1|.|.|TRBV4-3
CASSQEGGDEQFF
TGCGCCAGCAGCCAAGAAGGAGGGGATGAGCAGTTCTTC
>TRBJ2-7|.|TRBD1|TRBV29-1
CSVNGAGGLNEQYF
TGCAGCGTGAACGGGGCAGGGGGCTTGAACGAGCAGTACTTC
>TRBJ1-1|once|.|TRBV7-8
CASSLGFAVTEAFF
TGTGCCAGCAGCTTAGGGTTCGCGGTCACTGAAGCTTTCTTT
>TRBJ2-1|.|.|TRBV5-6
CASSFASPYNEQFF
TGTGCCAGCAGCTTCGCGTCCCCCTACAATGAGCAGTTCTTC
>TRBJ2-3|.|.|TRBV19
CASGGEGTDTQYF
TGTGCCAGTGGTGGAGAAGGGACAGATACGCAGTATTTT
>TRBJ2-1|.|.|TRBV5-1
CASSLAQGYNEQFF
TGCGCCAGCAGCTTGGCACAGGGATACAATGAGCAGTTCTTC
>TRBJ1-2|.|.|TRBV5-4
CASSLVGAGRGYTF
TGTGCCAGCAGCTTGGTTGGGGCCGGAAGGGGCTACACCTTC
>TRBJ1-1|.|.|TRBV27
CASSWGGGYTEAFF
TGTGCCAGCAGCTGGGGAGGGGGGTACACTGAAGCTTTCTTT
>TRBJ1-1|once|.|TRBV28
CASSSTRGTEAFF
TGTGCCAGCAGCTCGACCCGGGGCACTGAAGCTTTCTTT
>TRBJ1-1|once|TRBD1|TRBV7-9
CASVDRVTEAFF
TGTGCCAGCGTCGACAGGGTCACTGAAGCTTTCTTT
>TRBJ2-7|.|.|TRBV5-4
CASSFYGGEAYEQYF
TGTGCCAGCAGCTTTTACGGGGGAGAGGCCTACGAGCAGTACTTC
>TRBJ2-1|.|TRBD1|TRBV19
CASSTYRDRGGNEQFF
TGTGCCAGTAGTACATACCGGGACAGGGGGGGGAATGAGCAGTTCTTC
>TRBJ2-7|.|.|TRBV28
CASSLSALSGYEQYF
TGTGCCAGCAGTTTATCGGCTCTTTCGGGGTACGAGCAGTACTTC
>TRBJ1-4|few|TRBD1|TRBV2
CASNRGIDEKLFF
TGTGCCAGCAACAGGGGTATCGATGAAAAACTGTTTTTT
>TRBJ1-5|.|.|TRBV6-1
CASSEGAGSSNQPQHF
TGTGCCAGCAGTGAAGGGGCAGGGAGTAGCAATCAGCCCCAGCATTTT
>TRBJ2-7|.|.|TRBV5-1
CASSQTGQAYEQYF
TGCGCCAGCAGCCAGACGGGACAAGCCTACGAGCAGTACTTC
>TRBJ2-3|.|.|TRBV19
CAPREEPEGDTQYF
TGTGCCCCGAGGGAGGAACCTGAAGGAGATACGCAGTATTTT
>TRBJ1-3|.|.|TRBV7-9
CASSGQSSGNTIYF
TGTGCCAGCAGCGGACAGTCCTCTGGAAACACCATATATTTT
>TRBJ1-5|.|.|TRBV5-8
CASSVIYSNQPQHF
TGTGCCAGCAGCGTTATTTATAGCAATCAGCCCCAGCATTTT
>TRBJ2-7|.|TRBD2|TRBV4-2
CASSIPGGDEQYF
TGTGCCAGCAGCATTCCTGGGGGGGACGAGCAGTACTTC
>TRBJ2-7|.|.|TRBV19
CASSIVNSYEQYF
TGTGCCAGTAGTATAGTCAACTCCTACGAGCAGTACTTC
>TRBJ2-1|.|TRBD2|TRBV27
CASSPGTSGGDYEQFF
TGTGCCAGCAGTCCCGGGACTAGCGGGGGGGACTATGAGCAGTTCTTC
>TRBJ1-5|.|.|TRBV28
CASGGDYSNQPQHF
TGTGCCAGCGGTGGCGACTATAGCAATCAGCCCCAGCATTTT
>TRBJ2-3|.|.|TRBV2
CASSEGSLTDTQYF
TGTGCCAGCAGTGAAGGGTCCCTCACAGATACGCAGTATTTT
>TRBJ2-2|.|.|TRBV27
CASSFGVNTGELFF
TGTGCCAGCAGTTTTGGGGTAAACACCGGGGAGCTGTTTTTT
>TRBJ2-1|.|.|TRBV5-6
CASRGGSSSYNEQFF
TGTGCCAGCAGGGGGGGCAGCAGCTCCTACAATGAGCAGTTCTTC
>TRBJ1-1|.|.|TRBV28
CASSLDRNTEAFF
TGTGCCAGCAGTTTAGACAGGAACACTGAAGCTTTCTTT
>TRBJ1-5|.|.|TRBV27
CASSLGQPSNQPQHF
TGTGCCAGCAGTTTAGGACAGCCTAGCAATCAGCCCCAGCATTTT
>TRBJ1-2|once|.|TRBV4-1
CASSPGYYGYTF
TGCGCCAGCAGCCCAGGGTACTATGGCTACACCTTC
>TRBJ1-1|.|.|TRBV14
CASSHERGWVNTEAFF
TGTGCCAGCAGCCATGAACGGGGGTGGGTGAACACTGAAGCTTTCTTT
>TRBJ1-4|.|.|TRBV28
CASSNLATNEKLFF
TGTGCCAGCAGTAATCTTGCAACTAATGAAAAACTGTTTTTT
>TRBJ2-5|.|TRBD2|TRBV27
CASSPIGGSETQYF
TGTGCCAGCAGTCCGATCGGGGGGTCAGAGACCCAGTACTTC